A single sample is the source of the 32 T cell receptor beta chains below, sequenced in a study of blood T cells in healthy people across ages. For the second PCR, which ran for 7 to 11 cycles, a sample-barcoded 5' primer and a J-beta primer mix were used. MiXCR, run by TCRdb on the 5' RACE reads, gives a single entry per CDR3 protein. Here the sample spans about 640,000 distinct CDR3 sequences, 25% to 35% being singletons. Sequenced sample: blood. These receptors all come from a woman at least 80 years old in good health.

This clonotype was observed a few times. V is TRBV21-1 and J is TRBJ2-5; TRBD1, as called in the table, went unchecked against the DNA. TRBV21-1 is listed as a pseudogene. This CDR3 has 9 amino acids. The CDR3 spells CAIQGAQYF. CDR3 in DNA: TGTGCCATCCAGGGGGCGCAGTACTTC.

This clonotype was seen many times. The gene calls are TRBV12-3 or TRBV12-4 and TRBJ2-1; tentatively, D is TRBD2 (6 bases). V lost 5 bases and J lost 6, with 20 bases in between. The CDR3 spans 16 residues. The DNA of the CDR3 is TGTGCCAGCAGTGACCAAAGACAAGCCGGGGGCAATGAGCAGTTCTTC. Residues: CASSDQRQAGGNEQFF.

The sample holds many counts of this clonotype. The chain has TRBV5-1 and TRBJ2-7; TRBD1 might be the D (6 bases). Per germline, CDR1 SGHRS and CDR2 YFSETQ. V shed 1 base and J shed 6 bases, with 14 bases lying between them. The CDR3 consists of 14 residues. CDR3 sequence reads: CASSLTGKSLEQYF. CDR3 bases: TGCGCCAGCAGCTTGACAGGGAAGTCTCTCGAGCAGTACTTC.

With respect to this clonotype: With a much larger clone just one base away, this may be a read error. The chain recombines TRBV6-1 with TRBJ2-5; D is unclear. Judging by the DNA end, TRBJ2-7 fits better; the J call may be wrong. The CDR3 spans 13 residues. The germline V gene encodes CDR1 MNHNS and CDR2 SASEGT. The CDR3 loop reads CASGARFRHEQYF. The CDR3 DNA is TGTGCCAGCGGAGCAAGGTTTCGCCACGAGCAGTACTTC.

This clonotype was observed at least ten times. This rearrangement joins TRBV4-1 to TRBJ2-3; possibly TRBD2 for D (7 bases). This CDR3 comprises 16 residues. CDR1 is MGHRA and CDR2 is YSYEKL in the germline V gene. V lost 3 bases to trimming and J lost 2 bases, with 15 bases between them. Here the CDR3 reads CASSQGGGGLTDTQYF. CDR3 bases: TGCGCCAGCAGCCAGGGGGGCGGGGGACTCACAGATACGCAGTATTTT.

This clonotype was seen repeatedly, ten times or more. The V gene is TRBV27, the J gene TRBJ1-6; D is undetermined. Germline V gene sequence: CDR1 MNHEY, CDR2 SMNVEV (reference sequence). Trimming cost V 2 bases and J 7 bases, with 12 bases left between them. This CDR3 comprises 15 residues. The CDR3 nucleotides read TGTGCCAGCAGTTTAGTGATAGGGAACAATTCACCCCTCCACTTT. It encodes CASSLVIGNNSPLHF.

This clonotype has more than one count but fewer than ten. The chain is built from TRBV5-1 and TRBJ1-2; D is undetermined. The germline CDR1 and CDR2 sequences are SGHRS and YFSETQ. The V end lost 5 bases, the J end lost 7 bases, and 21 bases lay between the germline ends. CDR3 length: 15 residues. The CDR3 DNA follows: TGCGCCAGCAGGGAGGAGCTGTCTCCCTGTATTGGCTACACCTTC. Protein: CASREELSPCIGYTF.

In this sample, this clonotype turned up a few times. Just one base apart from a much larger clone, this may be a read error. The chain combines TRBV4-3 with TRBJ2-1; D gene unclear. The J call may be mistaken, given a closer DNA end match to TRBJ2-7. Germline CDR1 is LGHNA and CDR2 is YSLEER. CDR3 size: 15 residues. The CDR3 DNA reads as TGCGCCAGCAGCCAAGAGGGGAACTCCTACAATGAGCAGTACTTC. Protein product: CASSQEGNSYNEQYF.

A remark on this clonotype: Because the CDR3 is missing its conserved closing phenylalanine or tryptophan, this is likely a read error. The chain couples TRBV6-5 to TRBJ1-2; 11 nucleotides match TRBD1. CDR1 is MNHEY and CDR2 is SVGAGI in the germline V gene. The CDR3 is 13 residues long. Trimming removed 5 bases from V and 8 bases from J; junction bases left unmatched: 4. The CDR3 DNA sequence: TGTGCCAGCAGTCGGGGACAGGGGGACGGCTACACCGTC. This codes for CASSRGQGDGYTV.

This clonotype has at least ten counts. In nucleotides, the CDR3 is TGTGCCAGCAGCCGTATAAACCGGGATTTCTCCTACGAGCAGTACTTC. Protein: CASSRINRDFSYEQYF. The J gene is TRBJ2-7, the V gene TRBV7-8; possible D gene TRBD2, 5 bases. The CDR3 length is 16 residues. Trimming pared 5 bases from V and 0 bases from J, leaving 17 bases between. Per germline, CDR1 SGHVS and CDR2 FQNEAQ.

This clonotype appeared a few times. The CDR3 loop reads CASSLRGGGDEQFF. CDR3 in DNA: TGTGCCAGCAGCTTGAGAGGGGGGGGGGACGAGCAGTTCTTC. The gene calls are TRBV5-5 and TRBJ2-1; weak D call: TRBD2 (7 bases). V lost 1 base, J lost 10 bases, and 15 bases lay in between. The CDR3 contains 14 residues. CDR1 and CDR2 (germline): SGHKS, YYEKEE (reference sequence).

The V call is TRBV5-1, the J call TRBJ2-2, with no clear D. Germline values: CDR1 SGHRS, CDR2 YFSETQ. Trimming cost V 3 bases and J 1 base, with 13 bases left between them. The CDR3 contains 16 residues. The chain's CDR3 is CASSSFGGENTGELFF. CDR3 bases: TGCGCCAGCAGCTCCTTTGGCGGAGAGAACACCGGGGAGCTGTTTTTT. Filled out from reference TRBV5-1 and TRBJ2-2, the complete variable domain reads KAGVTQTPRYLIKTRGQQVTLSCSPISGHRSVSWYQQTPGQGLQFLFEYFSETQRNKGNFPGRFSGRQFSNSRSEMNVSTLELGDSALYLCASSSFGGENTGELFFGEGSRLTVL.

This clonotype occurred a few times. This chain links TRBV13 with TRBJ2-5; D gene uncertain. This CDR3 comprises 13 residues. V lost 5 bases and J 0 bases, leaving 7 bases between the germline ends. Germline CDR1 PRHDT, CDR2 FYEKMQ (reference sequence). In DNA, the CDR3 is TGTGCCAGCAGCCGATATAACCAAGAGACCCAGTACTTC. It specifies CASSRYNQETQYF.

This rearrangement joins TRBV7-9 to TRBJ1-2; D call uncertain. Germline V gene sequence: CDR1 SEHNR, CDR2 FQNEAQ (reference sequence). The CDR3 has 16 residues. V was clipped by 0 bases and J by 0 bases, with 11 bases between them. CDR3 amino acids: CASSLASPGTNYGYTF. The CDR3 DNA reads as TGTGCCAGCAGCTTAGCGAGCCCGGGAACTAACTATGGCTACACCTTC.

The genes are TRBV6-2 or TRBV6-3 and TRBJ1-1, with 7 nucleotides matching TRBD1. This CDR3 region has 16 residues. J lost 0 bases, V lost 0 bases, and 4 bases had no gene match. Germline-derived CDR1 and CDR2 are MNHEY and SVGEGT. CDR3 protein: CASSYSRQGMNTEAFF. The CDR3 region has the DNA TGTGCCAGCAGTTACTCGAGACAGGGTATGAACACTGAAGCTTTCTTT.

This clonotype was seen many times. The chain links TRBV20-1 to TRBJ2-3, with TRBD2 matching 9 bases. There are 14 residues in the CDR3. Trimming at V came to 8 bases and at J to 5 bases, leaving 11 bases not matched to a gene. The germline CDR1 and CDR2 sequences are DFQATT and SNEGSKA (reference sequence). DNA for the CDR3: TGCAGTACCCTGGGCGGGGGGGCAGGAGATACGCAGTATTTT. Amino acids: CSTLGGGAGDTQYF.

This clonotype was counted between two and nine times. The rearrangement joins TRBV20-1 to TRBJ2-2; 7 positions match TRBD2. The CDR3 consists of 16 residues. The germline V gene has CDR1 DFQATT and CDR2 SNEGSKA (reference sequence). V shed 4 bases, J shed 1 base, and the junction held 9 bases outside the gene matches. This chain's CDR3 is CSAIRGGGLNTGELFF. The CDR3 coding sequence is TGCAGTGCTATACGTGGGGGGGGGTTGAACACCGGGGAGCTGTTTTTT.

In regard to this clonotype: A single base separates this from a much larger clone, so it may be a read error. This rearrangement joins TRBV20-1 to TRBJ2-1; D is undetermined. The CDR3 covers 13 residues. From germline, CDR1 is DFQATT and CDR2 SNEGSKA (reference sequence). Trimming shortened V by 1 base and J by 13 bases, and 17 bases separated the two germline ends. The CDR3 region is CSARAPQQETQFF. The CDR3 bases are TGCAGTGCTAGAGCGCCGCAACAAGAGACCCAGTTCTTC.

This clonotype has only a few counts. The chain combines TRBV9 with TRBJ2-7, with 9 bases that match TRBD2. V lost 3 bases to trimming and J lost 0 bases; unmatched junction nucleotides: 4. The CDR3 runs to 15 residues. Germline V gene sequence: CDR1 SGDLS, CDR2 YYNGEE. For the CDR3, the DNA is TGTGCCAGCAGCGCCGGACTAGCGAGCTCCTACGAGCAGTACTTC. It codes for CASSAGLASSYEQYF.

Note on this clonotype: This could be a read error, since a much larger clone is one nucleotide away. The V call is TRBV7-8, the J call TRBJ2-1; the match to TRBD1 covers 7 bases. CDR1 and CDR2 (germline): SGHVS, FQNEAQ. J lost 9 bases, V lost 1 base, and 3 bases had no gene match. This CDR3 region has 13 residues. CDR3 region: CASSLDRGSEQFF. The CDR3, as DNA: TGTGCCAGCAGCTTAGACAGGGGCAGTGAGCAGTTCTTC.

The chain's CDR3 is CAWRDRGLAYGYTF. The CDR3 DNA follows: TGTGCCTGGAGGGACAGGGGACTAGCCTATGGCTACACCTTC. The chain has TRBV30 and TRBJ1-2; 9 bases agree with TRBD1. CDR1 and CDR2 from the germline V gene are GTSNPN and SVGIG (reference sequence). V lost 3 bases, J lost 4 bases, and 6 bases stayed unmatched. The CDR3 is made up of 14 amino acids. The full variable domain, completed using reference TRBV30 and TRBJ1-2, is SQTIHQWPATLVQPVGSPLSLECTVEGTSNPNLYWYRQAAGRGLQLLFYSVGIGQISSEVPQNLSASRPQDRQFILSSKKLLLSDSGFYLCAWRDRGLAYGYTFGSGTRLTVV.

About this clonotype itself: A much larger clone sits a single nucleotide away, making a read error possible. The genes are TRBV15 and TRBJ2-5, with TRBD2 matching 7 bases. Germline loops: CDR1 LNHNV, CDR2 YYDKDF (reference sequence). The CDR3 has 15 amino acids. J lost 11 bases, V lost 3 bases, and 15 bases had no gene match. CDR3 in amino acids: CATSRRRDYSNEQYF. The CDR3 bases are TGTGCCACCAGCAGGAGGAGGGACTATTCCAATGAGCAGTACTTC.

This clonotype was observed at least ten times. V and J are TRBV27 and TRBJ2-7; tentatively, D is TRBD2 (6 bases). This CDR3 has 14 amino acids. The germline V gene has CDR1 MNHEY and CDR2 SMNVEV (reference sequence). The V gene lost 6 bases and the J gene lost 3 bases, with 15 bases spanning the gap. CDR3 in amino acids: CASRVRGDVYEQYF. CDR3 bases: TGTGCCAGCAGGGTGCGGGGCGATGTCTACGAGCAGTACTTC.

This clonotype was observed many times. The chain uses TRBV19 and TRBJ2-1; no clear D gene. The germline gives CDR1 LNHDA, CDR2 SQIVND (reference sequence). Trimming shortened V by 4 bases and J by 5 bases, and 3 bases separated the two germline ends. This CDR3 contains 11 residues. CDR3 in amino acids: CASSTHNEQFF. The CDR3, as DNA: TGTGCCAGTAGTACCCACAATGAGCAGTTCTTC.

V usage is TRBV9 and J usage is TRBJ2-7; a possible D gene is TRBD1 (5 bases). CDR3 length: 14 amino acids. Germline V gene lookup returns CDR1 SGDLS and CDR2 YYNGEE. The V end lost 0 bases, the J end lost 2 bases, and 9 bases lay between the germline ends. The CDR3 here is CASSVGAGPYEQYF. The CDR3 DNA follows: TGTGCCAGCAGCGTAGGAGCAGGGCCCTACGAGCAGTACTTC.

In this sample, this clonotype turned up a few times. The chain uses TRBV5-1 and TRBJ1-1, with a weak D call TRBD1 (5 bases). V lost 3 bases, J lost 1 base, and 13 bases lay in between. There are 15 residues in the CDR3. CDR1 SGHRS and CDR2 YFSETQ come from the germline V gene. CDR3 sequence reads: CASSSTGRANTEAFF. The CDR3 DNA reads TGCGCCAGCAGCTCGACGGGACGGGCGAACACTGAAGCTTTCTTT.

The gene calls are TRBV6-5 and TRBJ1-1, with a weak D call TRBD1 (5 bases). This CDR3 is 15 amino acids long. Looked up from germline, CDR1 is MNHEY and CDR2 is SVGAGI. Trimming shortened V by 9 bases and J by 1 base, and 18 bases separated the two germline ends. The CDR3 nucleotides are TGTGCCAGTAGAAACACTGGGGGATGGAACACTGAAGCTTTCTTT. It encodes CASRNTGGWNTEAFF.

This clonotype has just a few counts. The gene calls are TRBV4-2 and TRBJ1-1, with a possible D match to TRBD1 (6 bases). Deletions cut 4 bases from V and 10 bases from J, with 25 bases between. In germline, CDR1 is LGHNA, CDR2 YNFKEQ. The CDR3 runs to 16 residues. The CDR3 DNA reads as TGTGCCAGCAGCCCGACTGACAGACTAGACAGGCCTGGAGCTTTCTTT. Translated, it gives CASSPTDRLDRPGAFF.

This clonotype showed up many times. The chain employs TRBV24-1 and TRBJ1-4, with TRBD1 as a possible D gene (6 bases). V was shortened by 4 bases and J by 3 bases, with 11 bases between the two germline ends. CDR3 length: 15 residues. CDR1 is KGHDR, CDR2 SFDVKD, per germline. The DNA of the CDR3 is TGTGCCACCAGTGAATCAGGGGCCCCTAATGAAAAACTGTTTTTT. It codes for CATSESGAPNEKLFF.

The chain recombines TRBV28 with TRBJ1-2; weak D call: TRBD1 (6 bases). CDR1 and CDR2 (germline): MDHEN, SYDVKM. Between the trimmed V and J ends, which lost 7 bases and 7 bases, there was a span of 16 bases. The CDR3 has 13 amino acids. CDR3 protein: CASTRRGRGGYTF. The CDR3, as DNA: TGTGCCAGCACCCGACGGGGGCGGGGTGGCTACACCTTC.

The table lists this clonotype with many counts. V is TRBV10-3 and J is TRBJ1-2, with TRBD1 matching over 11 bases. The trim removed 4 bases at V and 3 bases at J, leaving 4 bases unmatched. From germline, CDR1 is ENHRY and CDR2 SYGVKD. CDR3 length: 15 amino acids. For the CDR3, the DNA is TGTGCCATCAGTGGGCCGGGACAGGGGGACTATGGCTACACCTTC. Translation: CAISGPGQGDYGYTF.

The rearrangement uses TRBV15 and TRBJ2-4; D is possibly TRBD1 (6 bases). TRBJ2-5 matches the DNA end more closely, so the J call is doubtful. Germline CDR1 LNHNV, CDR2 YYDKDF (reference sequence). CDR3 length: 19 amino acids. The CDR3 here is CATSRDSEGSGPGEETQYF. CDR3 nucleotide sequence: TGTGCCACCAGCAGAGATTCGGAAGGGTCGGGACCAGGGGAAGAGACCCAGTACTTC.